Below are 27 T cell receptor beta chains sequenced from a single sample in a study of blood T cell repertoires in COVID-19. TCRdb's copy holds only in-frame clones and misses some; the assay was immunoSEQ multiplex PCR. The sample records roughly 250,000 clones, 65% to 85% being singletons. Material for sequencing was peripheral blood. These receptor sequences come from a man aged 50-59 years with active or convalescent COVID-19.

The chain recombines TRBV5-1 with TRBJ1-2; 7 positions match TRBD1. The V gene end was trimmed by 4 bases and the J gene end by 0 bases; junction bases not matched to a gene: 3. The CDR3 covers 14 residues. The germline V gene has CDR1 SGHRS and CDR2 YFSETQ. Written as DNA, the CDR3 is TGCGCCAGCAGCCGGGACAGCGCTAACTATGGCTACACCTTC. Protein sequence: CASSRDSANYGYTF. Together with reference TRBV5-1 and TRBJ1-2, the CDR3 gives the full variable domain: KAGVTQTPRYLIKTRGQQVTLSCSPISGHRSVSWYQQTPGQGLQFLFEYFSETQRNKGNFPGRFSGRQFSNSRSEMNVSTLELGDSALYLCASSRDSANYGYTFGSGTRLTVV.

V is TRBV30 and J is TRBJ1-2, with D possibly matching TRBD1 (6 bases). This CDR3 has 12 amino acids. CDR1 GTSNPN and CDR2 SVGIG come from the germline V gene (reference sequence). Deletions cut 5 bases from V and 2 bases from J, with 9 bases between. In DNA form, the CDR3 reads TGTGCCTGGGTTGGGGGCAACTATGGCTACACCTTC. Protein product: CAWVGGNYGYTF.

V usage is TRBV28 and J usage is TRBJ1-2; 8 bases map to TRBD1. Germline V gene sequence: CDR1 MDHEN, CDR2 SYDVKM. This CDR3 has 15 amino acids. Trimming removed 4 bases from V and 4 bases from J; junction bases left unmatched: 8. The CDR3 DNA follows: TGTGCCAGCAGTTCATTTTCAGGGGGCATCTATGGCTACACCTTC. Residues: CASSSFSGGIYGYTF.

V is TRBV11-2 and J is TRBJ2-4; tentatively, D is TRBD1 (5 bases). Germline-derived CDR1 and CDR2 are SGHAT and FQNNGV. The CDR3 extends over 17 amino acids. V lost 3 bases and J lost 0, with 15 bases in between. The CDR3 nucleotides are TGTGCCAGCAGCTTCCGTACAGGAACATTAGCCAAAAACATTCAGTACTTC. This gives the protein CASSFRTGTLAKNIQYF.

The rearrangement joins TRBV27 to TRBJ1-5; possible D gene TRBD1, 6 bases. This CDR3 has 15 amino acids. Germline V gene sequence: CDR1 MNHEY, CDR2 SMNVEV (reference sequence). V lost 2 bases and J lost 4, with 12 bases in between. The CDR3 sequence: CASSLLTGTNQPQHF. As DNA, the CDR3 is TGTGCCAGCAGTTTACTGACAGGAACAAATCAGCCCCAGCATTTT.

The chain joins TRBV5-8 to TRBJ2-2; the D gene is possibly TRBD2 (5 bases). V dropped 5 bases and J dropped 4 bases, with 15 bases sitting between them. The CDR3 extends over 15 amino acids. Per germline, CDR1 SGHTS and CDR2 YDEGEE. Here the CDR3 DNA reads TGTGCCAGCAGACCGGGGTCCGTTTCCACCGGGGAGCTGTTTTTT. It encodes CASRPGSVSTGELFF.

The rearrangement uses TRBV2 and TRBJ2-3; 11 bases map to TRBD2. With 5 bases clipped from V and 11 bases from J, the junction kept 6 bases outside the gene matches. This CDR3 is built from 13 residues. The germline CDR1 and CDR2 sequences are SNHLY and FYNNEI. CDR3 protein: CASSTQTSGVQYF. DNA for the CDR3: TGTGCCAGCAGTACACAGACTAGCGGGGTGCAGTATTTT.

This rearrangement joins TRBV27 to TRBJ1-6, with TRBD1 matching over 11 bases. Per the germline V gene, CDR1 is MNHEY and CDR2 is SMNVEV (reference sequence). The CDR3 runs to 15 residues. J gave up 9 bases and V 2 bases, and 3 bases lay outside the gene matches. The DNA of the CDR3 is TGTGCCAGCAGTTTAGGACAGGGGGCAGGTTCACCCCTCCACTTT. Its translation is CASSLGQGAGSPLHF.

The CDR3 reads CASSPRGQGADGYTF. The CDR3 nucleotides read TGTGCCAGTAGTCCTCGGGGACAGGGGGCGGATGGCTACACCTTC. V and J are TRBV19 and TRBJ1-2; TRBD1 agrees at 12 bases. The CDR3 extends over 15 amino acids. The germline CDR1 and CDR2 sequences are LNHDA and SQIVND (reference sequence). Losses at the gene ends were 5 bases for V and 6 bases for J; bases not matched to a gene: 7.

This rearrangement joins TRBV5-1 to TRBJ2-3; D gene unclear. Trimming removed 4 bases at V and 1 base at J, with 7 bases between. Germline V gene data show CDR1 as SGHRS and CDR2 as YFSETQ. The CDR3 loop spans 13 amino acids. The CDR3 sequence: CASSPSGTDTQYF. The CDR3 DNA sequence: TGCGCCAGCAGCCCTAGTGGCACAGATACGCAGTATTTT.

The chain recombines TRBV25-1 with TRBJ2-5, with D tentatively TRBD2 (6 bases). With 4 bases removed from V and 5 bases from J, the gap between germline ends came to 14 bases. Per germline, CDR1 MGHDK and CDR2 SYGVNS. The CDR3 contains 14 residues. In DNA, the CDR3 is TGTGCCAGCAGTGTAGCGGAAGATTGGGAGACCCAGTACTTC. This translates into CASSVAEDWETQYF. Looking up the rest from reference TRBV25-1 and TRBJ2-5 gives the full variable domain: EADIYQTPRYLVIGTGKKITLECSQTMGHDKMYWYQQDPGMELHLIHYSYGVNSTEKGDLSSESTVSRIRTEHFPLTLESARPSHTSQYLCASSVAEDWETQYFGPGTRLLVL.

This clone has a single count. V gene TRBV1 combines with J gene TRBJ2-7; the D call TRBD1 from the table was never checked on the DNA. TRBV1 is a pseudogene. The CDR3 has 15 amino acids. The DNA of the CDR3 is TGCACCAGCAGCCAAGATCATAGTAGGGGCTACGAGCAGTACTTC. The encoded protein is CTSSQDHSRGYEQYF.

This sequence joins TRBV5-1 and TRBJ2-7, with 7 positions matching TRBD1. Trimming removed 0 bases from V and 3 bases from J; junction bases left unmatched: 3. This CDR3 has 14 residues. CDR1 and CDR2 (germline): SGHRS, YFSETQ. The CDR3, as DNA: TGCGCCAGCAGCTTGGGACAGGGCCTCTACGAGCAGTACTTC. Translating it yields CASSLGQGLYEQYF.

The rearrangement joins TRBV19 to TRBJ1-3; D perhaps matches TRBD1 (5 bases). Deletions cut 3 bases from V and 3 bases from J, with 12 bases between. CDR3 length equals 15 residues. Looked up from germline, CDR1 is LNHDA and CDR2 is SQIVND (reference sequence). CDR3 region: CASSIGQGGGNTIYF. The CDR3 DNA sequence: TGTGCCAGTAGTATCGGGCAGGGAGGTGGAAACACCATATATTTT.

This clone was seen once. The chain recombines TRBV7-8 with TRBJ2-1; TRBD2 aligns across 15 bases. CDR3 length: 16 residues. Germline values: CDR1 SGHVS, CDR2 FQNEAQ. Trimming took 4 bases from V and 11 from J; bases not matched to a gene: 9. Here the CDR3 DNA reads TGTGCCAGCAGCTCGGGCCAGGGGACTAGCGGGGGGCAGCAGTTCTTC. Protein product: CASSSGQGTSGGQQFF.

This clone was seen just once. The chain joins TRBV7-9 to TRBJ2-5; 11 bases are shared with TRBD2. This CDR3 comprises 16 residues. The germline gives CDR1 SEHNR, CDR2 FQNEAQ (reference sequence). V lost 3 bases to trimming and J lost 5 bases; unmatched junction nucleotides: 8. For the CDR3, the DNA is TGTGCCAGCAGCTTTCTAGCGGGGGGCCAGGGGGAGACCCAGTACTTC. Translating gives CASSFLAGGQGETQYF.

This sequence joins TRBV30 and TRBJ1-5; TRBD1 matches at 7 bases. V shed 2 bases and J 5 bases; nucleotides not matched to a gene: 3. The CDR3 loop spans 13 amino acids. CDR1 GTSNPN and CDR2 SVGIG come from the germline V gene (reference sequence). The CDR3 nucleotides are TGTGCCTGGAGTATCACAGGGGATCAGCCCCAGCATTTT. As protein: CAWSITGDQPQHF.

This clone showed up just once. This chain uses TRBV18 with TRBJ2-3; no clear D gene. CDR3 length: 13 residues. Trimming stripped 3 bases from V and 1 base from J, with 5 bases between. Germline loops: CDR1 KGHSH, CDR2 LQKENI. DNA for the CDR3: TGTGCCAGCTCACCTCCTGGCACAGATACGCAGTATTTT. Translating gives CASSPPGTDTQYF. Together with reference TRBV18 and TRBJ2-3, the CDR3 gives the full variable domain: NAGVMQNPRHLVRRRGQEARLRCSPMKGHSHVYWYRQLPEEGLKFMVYLQKENIIDESGMPKERFSAEFPKEGPSILRIQQVVRGDSAAYFCASSPPGTDTQYFGPGTRLTVL.

CDR3 DNA: TGTGCCAGCTCACCACAGGGAGGTTCCACAGATACGCAGTATTTT. Its protein product is CASSPQGGSTDTQYF. This sequence joins TRBV18 and TRBJ2-3; TRBD2 is a possible D gene (6 bases). The germline V and J ends were trimmed by 1 base and 2 bases, with 10 bases remaining between them. The CDR3 is 15 residues long. Germline V gene data show CDR1 as KGHSH and CDR2 as LQKENI. Supplemented by reference TRBV18 and TRBJ2-3, the full variable domain reads NAGVMQNPRHLVRRRGQEARLRCSPMKGHSHVYWYRQLPEEGLKFMVYLQKENIIDESGMPKERFSAEFPKEGPSILRIQQVVRGDSAAYFCASSPQGGSTDTQYFGPGTRLTVL.

The chain joins TRBV3-1 (or the pseudogene TRBV3-2) to TRBJ2-1; no clear D. Germline V CDR1 and CDR2: LGHDT, YNNKEL (reference sequence). V lost 4 bases and J lost 1, with 8 bases in between. The CDR3 is made up of 14 amino acids. The CDR3 DNA reads TGTGCCAGCAGCCGTACATTTTCCTACAATGAGCAGTTCTTC. Translated: CASSRTFSYNEQFF.

V usage is TRBV10-3 and J usage is TRBJ2-3; D unclear. This CDR3 has 15 amino acids. V dropped 6 bases and J dropped 4 bases, with 17 bases sitting between them. Germline CDR1 and CDR2: ENHRY and SYGVKD. The DNA of the CDR3 is TGTGCCATCAGCCAACAGCCCCCTCCCCCAGATACGCAGTATTTT. This encodes CAISQQPPPPDTQYF.

This clone was seen only a few times. The chain couples TRBV5-1 to TRBJ2-7, with 7 bases matching TRBD1. The V gene end was trimmed by 1 base and the J gene end by 2 bases; junction bases not matched to a gene: 3. The V gene's germline CDR1 is SGHRS and CDR2 YFSETQ. The CDR3 totals 14 residues. The CDR3 reads CASSLRDRAYEQYF. The DNA of the CDR3 is TGCGCCAGCAGCTTGCGGGACAGAGCCTACGAGCAGTACTTC. The whole variable domain, remainder taken from reference TRBV5-1 and TRBJ2-7, is KAGVTQTPRYLIKTRGQQVTLSCSPISGHRSVSWYQQTPGQGLQFLFEYFSETQRNKGNFPGRFSGRQFSNSRSEMNVSTLELGDSALYLCASSLRDRAYEQYFGPGTRLTVT.

This clone was counted only a few times. The chain combines TRBV27 with TRBJ2-3; 8 nucleotides agree with TRBD2. Germline V gene lookup returns CDR1 MNHEY and CDR2 SMNVEV (reference sequence). After removal of 2 bases from V and 5 bases from J, the junction contained 6 bases not matched to a gene. This CDR3 comprises 15 residues. The DNA for the CDR3 is TGTGCCAGCAGTTTAGGACTAGCCCCCGGAGATACGCAGTATTTT. It encodes CASSLGLAPGDTQYF.

The genes are TRBV7-3 and TRBJ2-7; 8 nucleotides line up with TRBD2. The CDR3 has 14 amino acids. The V gene's germline CDR1 is SGHTA and CDR2 FQGTGA. The ends lost 5 bases at V and 2 bases at J; junction bases unmatched: 5. Written as DNA, the CDR3 is TGTGCCAGCAGCGTCAGCGGGGGCCCCTACGAGCAGTACTTC. The encoded protein is CASSVSGGPYEQYF.

The table lists this clone with a count of one. The chain joins TRBV4-3 to TRBJ1-6; the match to TRBD1 covers 9 bases. The V gene's germline CDR1 is LGHNA and CDR2 YSLEER. CDR3 size: 15 residues. J gave up 4 bases and V 3 bases, and 1 base lay outside the gene matches. The CDR3 DNA follows: TGCGCCAGCAGCCAGACAGGGGGATATAATTCACCCCTCCACTTT. Translated: CASSQTGGYNSPLHF.

The rearrangement joins TRBV6-5 to TRBJ2-7, with TRBD1 matching 10 bases. This CDR3 is built from 12 residues. The germline V gene has CDR1 MNHEY and CDR2 SVGAGI. V was pared by 6 bases and J by 8 bases, with 4 bases of the junction left unmatched. CDR3 sequence (DNA): TGTGCCAGCAGCGCAGACAGGGGGCAGCAGTACTTC. This codes for CASSADRGQQYF.

This clone turned up a few times. V and J are TRBV7-8 and TRBJ2-1; 9 bases line up with TRBD2. This CDR3 region has 15 residues. Per the germline V gene, CDR1 is SGHVS and CDR2 is FQNEAQ. Trimming cost V 1 base and J 6 bases; bases outside gene matches: 4. The CDR3 protein is CASSLGSSGANEQFF. Here the CDR3 DNA reads TGTGCCAGCAGCTTAGGGTCTAGCGGGGCCAATGAGCAGTTCTTC.